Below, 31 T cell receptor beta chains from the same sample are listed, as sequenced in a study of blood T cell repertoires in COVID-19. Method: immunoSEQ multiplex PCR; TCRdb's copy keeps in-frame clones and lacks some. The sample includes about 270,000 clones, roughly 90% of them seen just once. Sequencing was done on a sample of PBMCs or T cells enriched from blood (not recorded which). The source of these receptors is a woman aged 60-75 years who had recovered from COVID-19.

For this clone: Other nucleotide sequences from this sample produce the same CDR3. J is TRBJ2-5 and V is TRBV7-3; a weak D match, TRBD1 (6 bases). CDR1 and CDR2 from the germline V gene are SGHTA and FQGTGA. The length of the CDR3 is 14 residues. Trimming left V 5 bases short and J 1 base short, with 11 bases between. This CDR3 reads CASSPTGLQETQYF. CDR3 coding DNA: TGTGCCAGCAGCCCAACAGGGCTCCAAGAGACCCAGTACTTC.

The CDR3 bases are TGTGCCAGCAGTTGGGGACACTCCCGCACAGATACGCAGTATTTT. Its translation is CASSWGHSRTDTQYF. The J gene is TRBJ2-3, the V gene TRBV7-6; D is perhaps TRBD1 (6 bases). This CDR3 has 15 residues. V shed 6 bases and J shed 1 base, with 14 bases lying between them. Germline values: CDR1 SGHVS, CDR2 FNYEAQ.

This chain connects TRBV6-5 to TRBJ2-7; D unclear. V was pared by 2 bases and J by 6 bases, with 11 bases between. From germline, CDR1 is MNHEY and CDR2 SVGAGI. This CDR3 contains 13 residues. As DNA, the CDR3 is TGTGCCAGCAGTTACGGAGCGCCGGCCGAGCAGTACTTC. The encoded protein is CASSYGAPAEQYF.

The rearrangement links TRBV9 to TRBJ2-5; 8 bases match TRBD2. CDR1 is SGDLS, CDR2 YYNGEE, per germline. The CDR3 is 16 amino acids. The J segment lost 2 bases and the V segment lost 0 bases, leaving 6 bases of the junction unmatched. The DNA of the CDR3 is TGTGCCAGCAGCGTAGGTGTCGGGGGGGCTCAAGAGACCCAGTACTTC. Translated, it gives CASSVGVGGAQETQYF.

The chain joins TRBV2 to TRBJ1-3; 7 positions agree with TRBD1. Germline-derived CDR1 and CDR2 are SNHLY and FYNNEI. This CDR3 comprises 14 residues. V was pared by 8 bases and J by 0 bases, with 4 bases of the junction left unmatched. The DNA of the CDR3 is TGTGCCAGCCTGGGACAGAACTCTGGAAACACCATATATTTT. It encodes CASLGQNSGNTIYF.

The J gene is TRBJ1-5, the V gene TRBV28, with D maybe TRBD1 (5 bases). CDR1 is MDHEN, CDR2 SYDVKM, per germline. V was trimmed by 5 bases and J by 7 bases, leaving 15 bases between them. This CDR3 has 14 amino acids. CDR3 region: CASSRGGSWQPQHF. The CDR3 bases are TGTGCCAGCAGTCGGGGCGGGAGTTGGCAGCCCCAGCATTTT.

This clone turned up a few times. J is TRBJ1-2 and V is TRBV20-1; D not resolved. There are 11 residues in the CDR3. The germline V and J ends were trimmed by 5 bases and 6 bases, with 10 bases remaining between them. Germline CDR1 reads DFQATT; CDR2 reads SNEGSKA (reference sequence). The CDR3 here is CSAWVADGYTF. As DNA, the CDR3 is TGCAGTGCTTGGGTAGCGGATGGCTACACCTTC.

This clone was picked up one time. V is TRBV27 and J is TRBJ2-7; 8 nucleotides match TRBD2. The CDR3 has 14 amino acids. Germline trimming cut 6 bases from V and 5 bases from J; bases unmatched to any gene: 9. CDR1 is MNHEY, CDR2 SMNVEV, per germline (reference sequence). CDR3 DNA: TGTGCCAGCAGCTACAGACTAGCGATCAACGAGCAGTACTTC. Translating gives CASSYRLAINEQYF.

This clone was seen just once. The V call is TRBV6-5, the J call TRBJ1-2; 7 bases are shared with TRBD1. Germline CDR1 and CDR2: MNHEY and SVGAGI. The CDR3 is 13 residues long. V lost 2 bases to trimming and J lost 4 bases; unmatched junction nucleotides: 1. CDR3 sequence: CASSYHRGYGYTF. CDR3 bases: TGTGCCAGCAGTTACCACAGGGGCTATGGCTACACCTTC.

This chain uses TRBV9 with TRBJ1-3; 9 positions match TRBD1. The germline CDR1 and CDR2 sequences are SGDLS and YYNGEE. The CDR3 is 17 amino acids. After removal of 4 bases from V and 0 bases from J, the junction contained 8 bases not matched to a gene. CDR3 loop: CASSIGQGRGSGNTIYF. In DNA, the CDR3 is TGTGCCAGCAGCATAGGACAGGGGAGAGGCTCTGGAAACACCATATATTTT.

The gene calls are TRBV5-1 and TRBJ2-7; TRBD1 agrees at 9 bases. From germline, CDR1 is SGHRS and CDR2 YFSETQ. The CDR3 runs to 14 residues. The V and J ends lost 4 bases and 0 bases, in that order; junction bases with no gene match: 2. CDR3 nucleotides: TGCGCCAGCAGCGGGACAGGGATCTCCTACGAGCAGTACTTC. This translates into CASSGTGISYEQYF.

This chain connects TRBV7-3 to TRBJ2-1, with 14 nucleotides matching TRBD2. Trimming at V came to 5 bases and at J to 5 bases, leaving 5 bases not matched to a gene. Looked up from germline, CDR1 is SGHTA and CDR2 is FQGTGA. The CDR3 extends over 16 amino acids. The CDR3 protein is CASSPGLAGGHNEQFF. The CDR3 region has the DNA TGTGCCAGCAGCCCCGGACTAGCGGGGGGTCACAATGAGCAGTTCTTC. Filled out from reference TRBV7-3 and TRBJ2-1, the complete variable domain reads GAGVSQTPSNKVTEKGKYVELRCDPISGHTALYWYRQSLGQGPEFLIYFQGTGAADDSGLPNDRFFAVRPEGSVSTLKIQRTERGDSAVYLCASSPGLAGGHNEQFFGPGTRLTVL.

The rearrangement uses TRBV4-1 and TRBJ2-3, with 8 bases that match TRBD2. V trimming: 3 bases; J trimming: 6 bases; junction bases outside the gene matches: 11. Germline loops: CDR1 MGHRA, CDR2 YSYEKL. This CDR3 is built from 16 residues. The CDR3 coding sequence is TGCGCCAGCAGCCATTGGCCTTGGACGGGAGGGGATACGCAGTATTTT. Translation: CASSHWPWTGGDTQYF.

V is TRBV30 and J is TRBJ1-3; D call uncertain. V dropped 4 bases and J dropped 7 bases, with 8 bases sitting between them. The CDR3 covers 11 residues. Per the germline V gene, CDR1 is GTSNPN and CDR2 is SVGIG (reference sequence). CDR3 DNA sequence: TGTGCCTGGAACCCGGGTAACACCATATATTTT. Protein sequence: CAWNPGNTIYF.

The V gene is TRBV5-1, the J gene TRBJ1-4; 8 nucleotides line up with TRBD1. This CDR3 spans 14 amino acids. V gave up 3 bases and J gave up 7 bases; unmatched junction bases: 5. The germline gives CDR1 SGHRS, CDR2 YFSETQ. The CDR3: CASSSGQAGEKLFF. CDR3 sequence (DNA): TGCGCCAGCAGCTCGGGACAGGCAGGTGAAAAACTGTTTTTT.

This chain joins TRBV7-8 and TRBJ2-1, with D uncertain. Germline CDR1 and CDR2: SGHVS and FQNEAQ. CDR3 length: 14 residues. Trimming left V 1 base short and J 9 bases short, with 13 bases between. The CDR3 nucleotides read TGTGCCAGCAGCTTAGGTCCCCGTCCCGTTGAGCAGTTCTTC. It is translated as CASSLGPRPVEQFF.

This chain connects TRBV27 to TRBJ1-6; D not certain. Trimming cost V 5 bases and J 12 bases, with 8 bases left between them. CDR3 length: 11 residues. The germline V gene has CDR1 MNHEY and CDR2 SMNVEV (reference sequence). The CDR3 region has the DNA TGTGCCAGCAGTCTCCGGGGACCCCTCCACTTT. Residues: CASSLRGPLHF.

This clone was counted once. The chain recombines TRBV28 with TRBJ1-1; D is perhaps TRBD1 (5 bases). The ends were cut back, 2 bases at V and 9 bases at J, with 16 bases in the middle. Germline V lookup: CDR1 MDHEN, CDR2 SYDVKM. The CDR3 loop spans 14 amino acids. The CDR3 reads CASSLGGVRPKAFF. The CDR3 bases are TGTGCCAGCAGTTTAGGAGGGGTACGTCCGAAAGCTTTCTTT.

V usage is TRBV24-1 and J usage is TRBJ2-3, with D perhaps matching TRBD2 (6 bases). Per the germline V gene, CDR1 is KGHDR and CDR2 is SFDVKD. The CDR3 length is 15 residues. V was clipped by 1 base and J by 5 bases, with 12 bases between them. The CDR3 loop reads CATSDFGQGLDTQYF. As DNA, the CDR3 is TGTGCCACCAGTGATTTTGGGCAGGGACTAGATACGCAGTATTTT.

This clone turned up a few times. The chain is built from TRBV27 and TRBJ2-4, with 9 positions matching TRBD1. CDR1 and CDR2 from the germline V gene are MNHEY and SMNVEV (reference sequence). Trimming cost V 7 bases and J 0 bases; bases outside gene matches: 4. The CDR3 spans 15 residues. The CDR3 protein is CASKGTGIAKNIQYF. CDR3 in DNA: TGTGCCAGCAAAGGGACAGGGATAGCCAAAAACATTCAGTACTTC.

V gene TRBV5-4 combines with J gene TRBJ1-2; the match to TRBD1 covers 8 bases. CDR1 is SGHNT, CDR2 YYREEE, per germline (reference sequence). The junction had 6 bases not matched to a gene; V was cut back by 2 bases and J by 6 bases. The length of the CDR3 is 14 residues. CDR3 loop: CASSLGQGWDGYTF. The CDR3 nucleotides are TGTGCCAGCAGCTTAGGACAGGGATGGGATGGCTACACCTTC.

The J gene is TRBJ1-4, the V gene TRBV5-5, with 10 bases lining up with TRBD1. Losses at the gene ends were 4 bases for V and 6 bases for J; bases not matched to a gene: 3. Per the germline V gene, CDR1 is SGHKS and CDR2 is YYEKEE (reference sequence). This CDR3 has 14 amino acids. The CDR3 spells CASSTTGGYEKLFF. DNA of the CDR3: TGTGCCAGCAGCACGACAGGGGGCTATGAAAAACTGTTTTTT.

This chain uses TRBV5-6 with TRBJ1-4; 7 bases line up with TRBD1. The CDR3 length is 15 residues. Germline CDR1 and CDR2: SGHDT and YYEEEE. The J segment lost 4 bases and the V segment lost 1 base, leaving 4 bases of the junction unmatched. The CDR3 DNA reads TGTGCCAGCAGCTTGTGGGACAGAGATAATGAAAAACTGTTTTTT. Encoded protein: CASSLWDRDNEKLFF.

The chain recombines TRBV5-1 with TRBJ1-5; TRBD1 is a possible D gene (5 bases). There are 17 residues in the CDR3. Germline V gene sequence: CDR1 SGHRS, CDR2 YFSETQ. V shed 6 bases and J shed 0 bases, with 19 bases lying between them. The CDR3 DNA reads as TGCGCCAGCACCTCAAGAGACAGTAATCATAGCAATCAGCCCCAGCATTTT. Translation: CASTSRDSNHSNQPQHF.

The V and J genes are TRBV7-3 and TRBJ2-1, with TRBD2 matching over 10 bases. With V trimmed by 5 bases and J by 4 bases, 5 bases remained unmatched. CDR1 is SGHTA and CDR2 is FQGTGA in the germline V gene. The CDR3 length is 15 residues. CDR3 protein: CASSTASGSYNEQFF. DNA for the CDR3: TGTGCCAGCAGCACGGCTAGCGGGAGTTACAATGAGCAGTTCTTC.

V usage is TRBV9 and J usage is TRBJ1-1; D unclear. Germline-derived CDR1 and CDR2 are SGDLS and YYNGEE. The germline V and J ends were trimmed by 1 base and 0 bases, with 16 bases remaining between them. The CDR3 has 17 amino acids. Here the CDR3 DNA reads TGTGCCAGCAGCGTACTCCCCTCGGGCGGGATGAACACTGAAGCTTTCTTT. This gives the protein CASSVLPSGGMNTEAFF.

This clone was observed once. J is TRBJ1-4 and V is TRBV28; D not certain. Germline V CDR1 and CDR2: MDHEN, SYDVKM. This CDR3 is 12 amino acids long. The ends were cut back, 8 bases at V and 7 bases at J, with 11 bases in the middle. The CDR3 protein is CASWDAGEKLFF. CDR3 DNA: TGTGCCAGCTGGGATGCGGGTGAAAAACTGTTTTTT.

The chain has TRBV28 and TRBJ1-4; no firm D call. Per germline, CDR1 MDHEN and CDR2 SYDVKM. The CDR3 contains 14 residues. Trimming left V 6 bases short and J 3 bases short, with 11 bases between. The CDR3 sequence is CASRGSGSNEKLFF. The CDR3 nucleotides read TGTGCCAGCAGGGGCAGCGGGTCTAATGAAAAACTGTTTTTT.

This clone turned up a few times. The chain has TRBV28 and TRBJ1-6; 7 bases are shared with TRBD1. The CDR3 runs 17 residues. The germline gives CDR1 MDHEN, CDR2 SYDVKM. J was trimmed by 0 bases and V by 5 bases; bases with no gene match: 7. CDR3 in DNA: TGTGCCAGCAGTCGGACAGGATCGAGCTCCTATAATTCACCCCTCCACTTT. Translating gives CASSRTGSSSYNSPLHF.

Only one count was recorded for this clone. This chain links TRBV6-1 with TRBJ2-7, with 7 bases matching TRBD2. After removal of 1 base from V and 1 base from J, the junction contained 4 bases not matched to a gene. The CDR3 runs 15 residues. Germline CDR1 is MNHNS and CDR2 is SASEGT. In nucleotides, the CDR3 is TGTGCCAGCAGTGAAGAAGGAGCGGGATCCTACGAGCAGTACTTC. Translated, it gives CASSEEGAGSYEQYF.

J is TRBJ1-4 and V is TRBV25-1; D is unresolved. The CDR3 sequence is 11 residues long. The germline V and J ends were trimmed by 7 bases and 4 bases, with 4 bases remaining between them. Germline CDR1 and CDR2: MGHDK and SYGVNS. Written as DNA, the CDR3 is TGTGCCAGCACCTATAATGAAAAACTGTTTTTT. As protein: CASTYNEKLFF.